These 21 T cell receptor beta chains were all obtained from the same sample, sequenced in a study of control samples from healthy donors and cancer patients. Some clones are missing from TCRdb's copy, which holds only in-frame ones; the method was immunoSEQ multiplex PCR. The sample consists of 170,000 or so clones, roughly nine tenths of them appearing once. The sample comprised blood. These receptors were obtained from a man aged 30 to 39 in good health.

The chain uses TRBV3-1 (or the pseudogene TRBV3-2) and TRBJ2-1; perhaps TRBD2 as D (6 bases). The CDR3 covers 14 residues. From germline, CDR1 is LGHDT and CDR2 YNNKEL (reference sequence). V lost 5 bases to trimming and J lost 10 bases, with 18 bases between them. CDR3 coding DNA: TGTGCCAGCAGCAAACGGGACTCCACAATAGAGCAGTTCTTC. It yields the protein CASSKRDSTIEQFF.

In DNA, the CDR3 is TGTGCCAGCAGTCCTACCGGGCTTTGGACAGATACGCAGTATTTT. Translation: CASSPTGLWTDTQYF. The rearrangement uses TRBV6-6 and TRBJ2-3; no firm D call. The V end was cut by 5 bases, the J end by 3 bases, with 15 bases between. Germline CDR1 reads MNHNY; CDR2 reads SVGAGI (reference sequence). CDR3 length equals 15 residues.

The table lists this clone with a count of one. CDR3 sequence (DNA): TGTGCCAGCAGCCTCGGGGGCACAATCTCCTACGAGCAGTACTTC. Translated: CASSLGGTISYEQYF. This chain connects TRBV5-5 to TRBJ2-7; possibly TRBD1 or TRBD2 for D (6 bases each). The germline V gene encodes CDR1 SGHKS and CDR2 YYEKEE (reference sequence). V was pared by 4 bases and J by 0 bases, with 14 bases between. This CDR3 region has 15 residues.

The CDR3 is CASSQELVNTGELFF. In DNA, the CDR3 is TGTGCCAGCAGCCAAGAACTAGTAAACACCGGGGAGCTGTTTTTT. The V and J genes are TRBV3-1 (or the pseudogene TRBV3-2) and TRBJ2-2; possible D gene TRBD2, 5 bases. Germline V lookup: CDR1 LGHDT, CDR2 YNNKEL (reference sequence). The CDR3 is made up of 15 amino acids. Trimming cost V 0 bases and J 2 bases, with 7 bases left between them.

This chain connects TRBV19 to TRBJ1-1; 7 bases match TRBD1. Trimming at V came to 7 bases and at J to 4 bases, leaving 6 bases not matched to a gene. Germline V gene sequence: CDR1 LNHDA, CDR2 SQIVND (reference sequence). The CDR3 consists of 13 residues. The CDR3: CASTPDRATEAFF. The CDR3 DNA is TGTGCCAGTACCCCCGACAGGGCCACTGAAGCTTTCTTT.

The gene calls are TRBV9 and TRBJ1-2; the match to TRBD1 covers 8 bases. The germline CDR1 and CDR2 sequences are SGDLS and YYNGEE. The CDR3 sequence is 15 residues long. Trimming removed 5 bases from V and 4 bases from J; junction bases left unmatched: 10. CDR3 coding DNA: TGTGCCAGCAGACCGATGGCAGGGGGCAGCTATGGCTACACCTTC. Translated, it gives CASRPMAGGSYGYTF. Based on the CDR3 plus reference TRBV9 and TRBJ1-2, the full variable domain is DSGVTQTPKHLITATGQRVTLRCSPRSGDLSVYWYQQSLDQGLQFLIQYYNGEERAKGNILERFSAQQFPDLHSELNLSSLELGDSALYFCASRPMAGGSYGYTFGSGTRLTVV.

The chain joins TRBV28 to TRBJ1-5; 9 nucleotides align to TRBD1. Germline V lookup: CDR1 MDHEN, CDR2 SYDVKM. Trimming cost V 5 bases and J 3 bases; bases outside gene matches: 5. The CDR3 totals 15 residues. CDR3: CASSGGQGVNQPQHF. CDR3 DNA sequence: TGTGCCAGCAGTGGGGGACAGGGAGTCAATCAGCCCCAGCATTTT.

The chain joins TRBV5-1 to TRBJ1-5, with a weak D call TRBD1 (6 bases). The V gene lost 4 bases and the J gene lost 3 bases, with 17 bases spanning the gap. The CDR3 length is 16 residues. Germline V gene lookup returns CDR1 SGHRS and CDR2 YFSETQ. The CDR3 DNA sequence: TGCGCCAGCAGCGAAGGTTACAGGGCCTACAATCAGCCCCAGCATTTT. It is translated as CASSEGYRAYNQPQHF.

J is TRBJ1-1 and V is TRBV9; D is perhaps TRBD1 (5 bases). The V gene's germline CDR1 is SGDLS and CDR2 YYNGEE. This CDR3 comprises 13 residues. Trimming removed 5 bases from V and 5 bases from J, with 13 bases in between. CDR3 region: CASSWGTGTEAFF. The CDR3 DNA reads as TGTGCCAGCAGTTGGGGGACGGGGACTGAAGCTTTCTTT.

This rearrangement joins TRBV9 to TRBJ1-3, with 8 bases aligning to TRBD1. J was trimmed by 8 bases and V by 0 bases; bases with no gene match: 7. Germline loops: CDR1 SGDLS, CDR2 YYNGEE. The CDR3 runs 15 residues. The CDR3 loop is CASSVDGQGRDTIYF. The CDR3 DNA follows: TGTGCCAGCAGCGTAGACGGACAGGGCCGGGACACCATATATTTT.

The chain recombines TRBV29-1 with TRBJ2-5; 10 nucleotides agree with TRBD1. The germline gives CDR1 SQVTM, CDR2 ANQGSEA. The CDR3 runs to 13 residues. Losses at the gene ends were 7 bases for V and 5 bases for J; bases not matched to a gene: 7. The CDR3, as DNA: TGCAGCGCCGAGACAGGGGGCGCGGAGACCCAGTACTTC. Its translation: CSAETGGAETQYF.

The chain is built from TRBV9 and TRBJ1-3; no firm D call. The V end was cut by 3 bases, the J end by 1 base, with 11 bases between. The germline V gene encodes CDR1 SGDLS and CDR2 YYNGEE. The CDR3 length is 15 residues. The CDR3 sequence: CASSARHISGNTIYF. CDR3 nucleotide sequence: TGTGCCAGCAGCGCCAGACACATTTCTGGAAACACCATATATTTT.

The table lists this clone with a count of one. The chain's CDR3 is CASSPTPGQPQETQYF. CDR3 nucleotides: TGTGCCAGCAGCCCGACCCCGGGACAACCTCAAGAGACCCAGTACTTC. J is TRBJ2-5 and V is TRBV5-8, with D possibly being TRBD1 (6 bases). Germline lookup yields CDR1 SGHTS and CDR2 YDEGEE. V lost 4 bases and J 2 bases, leaving 18 bases between the germline ends. CDR3 size: 16 residues.

The rearrangement joins TRBV12-3 or TRBV12-4 to TRBJ1-4, with D uncertain. The CDR3 runs 13 residues. The V gene lost 1 base and the J gene lost 7 bases, with 7 bases spanning the gap. For the CDR3, the DNA is TGTGCCAGCAGTTTAGGGCAGAGTGAAAAACTGTTTTTT. Translation: CASSLGQSEKLFF.

The chain recombines TRBV4-2 with TRBJ2-1; 8 nucleotides align to TRBD1. The germline gives CDR1 LGHNA, CDR2 YNFKEQ. V shed 0 bases, J shed 12 bases, and the junction held 10 bases outside the gene matches. This CDR3 region has 15 residues. The CDR3 DNA reads as TGTGCCAGCAGCCAAGATCCAGGAGGTGACAGGGGGCAGTTCTTC. Its protein is CASSQDPGGDRGQFF.

The CDR3 here is CASSLRTGRASGNTIYF. The CDR3 DNA follows: TGTGCCAGTAGCCTCAGGACGGGCAGGGCAAGTGGAAACACCATATATTTT. The chain is built from TRBV19 and TRBJ1-3; TRBD1 is a possible D gene (5 bases). CDR1 and CDR2 (germline): LNHDA, SQIVND (reference sequence). The V gene lost 6 bases and the J gene lost 3 bases, with 21 bases spanning the gap. The CDR3 has 17 amino acids.

This clone occurred once. The rearrangement links TRBV5-6 to TRBJ2-7; 14 bases are a match to TRBD2. Germline trimming cut 4 bases from V and 2 bases from J; bases unmatched to any gene: 8. This CDR3 comprises 17 residues. Germline loops: CDR1 SGHDT, CDR2 YYEEEE. CDR3 region: CASSAGTSGSRAYEQYF. The CDR3 DNA sequence: TGTGCCAGCAGCGCCGGGACTAGCGGGAGTAGAGCCTACGAGCAGTACTTC. The entire variable domain, with the rest obtained from reference TRBV5-6 and TRBJ2-7, is as follows: DAGVTQSPTHLIKTRGQQVTLRCSPKSGHDTVSWYQQALGQGPQFIFQYYEEEERQRGNFPDRFSGHQFPNYSSELNVNALLLGDSALYLCASSAGTSGSRAYEQYFGPGTRLTVT.

J is TRBJ2-7 and V is TRBV9; 8 nucleotides align to TRBD2. Germline CDR1 is SGDLS and CDR2 is YYNGEE. With 0 bases clipped from V and 1 base from J, the junction kept 3 bases outside the gene matches. CDR3 length: 15 residues. CDR3 bases: TGTGCCAGCAGCGTAGGGGGGACTAGGTCCTACGAGCAGTACTTC. It yields the protein CASSVGGTRSYEQYF.

The CDR3 loop reads CASSPGLAGSSSYNEQFF. The CDR3 nucleotides are TGCGCCAGCAGCCCCGGACTAGCGGGTTCAAGCTCCTACAATGAGCAGTTCTTC. This chain connects TRBV5-1 to TRBJ2-1, with 11 bases matching TRBD2. Per the germline V gene, CDR1 is SGHRS and CDR2 is YFSETQ. The CDR3 has 18 amino acids. The junction had 9 bases not matched to a gene; V was cut back by 4 bases and J by 0 bases.

This clone was picked up one time. V usage is TRBV6-5 and J usage is TRBJ1-6; D is undetermined. Per germline, CDR1 MNHEY and CDR2 SVGAGI. Trimming took 2 bases from V and 9 from J, leaving 11 bases between them. The CDR3 is made up of 14 amino acids. The CDR3 loop reads CASSYPTSGSPLHF. For the CDR3, the DNA is TGTGCCAGCAGTTACCCTACTTCCGGTTCACCCCTCCACTTT.

This sequence joins TRBV5-1 and TRBJ2-6; D is possibly TRBD1 or TRBD2 (5 bases each). This CDR3 region has 16 residues. V lost 3 bases to trimming and J lost 2 bases, with 12 bases between them. Germline loops: CDR1 SGHRS, CDR2 YFSETQ. The CDR3, as DNA: TGCGCCAGCAGCTCGGGGTCAGGGACTGGGGCCAACGTCCTGACTTTC. This codes for CASSSGSGTGANVLTF.